These T cell receptor beta chains were read from a single sample in a study of ipilimumab plus nivolumab after autologous stem cell transplantation. TCRdb's copy holds only in-frame clones and misses some; the assay was immunoSEQ multiplex PCR. Of 35,000 to 50,000 clones detected, 70% to 90% appear once; the ten largest clones hold approximately 0.82%. This material consisted of PBMCs, taken in a trial of ipilimumab plus nivolumab as post-transplant consolidation. These receptors originate from a male donor with multiple myeloma. The conserved cysteine and the conserved F or W are not part of the CDR3 here. The D gene is left open where the match is weak.

V gene	D gene	J gene	CDR3 protein
TRBV7-2	TRBD1	TRBJ2-5	ASSLTGDVTQY
TRBV7-9	.	TRBJ1-3	ASSFTEGNTIY
TRBV7-9	.	TRBJ1-4	ASSFGSAREKLF
TRBV5-1	.	TRBJ1-5	ASSLVPGPSQPQH
TRBV10-1	TRBD1	TRBJ1-1	ASSESGQGYTEAF
TRBV5-1	.	TRBJ2-7	ASRLVAGESYEQY
TRBV11-2	.	TRBJ2-7	ASKYSGSYEQY
TRBV4-2	.	TRBJ2-3	ASSQGGSTDTQY
TRBV20-1	.	TRBJ2-5	SALTYETQY
TRBV19	.	TRBJ1-1	ASTSAPWMNTEAF
TRBV7-2	.	TRBJ2-7	ASSWGPFYEQY
TRBV28	TRBD1	TRBJ2-7	ASSLPDRVHEQY
TRBV4-2	TRBD1	TRBJ2-1	ASSLGQGDYEQF
TRBV9	.	TRBJ2-5	ASSPGYQETQY
TRBV18	TRBD2	TRBJ2-7	ASSMRERSYEQY
TRBV10-1	.	TRBJ2-7	ASSNSFPNRAGEQY
TRBV19	TRBD1	TRBJ2-7	ASSTTGGRGEQY
TRBV9	.	TRBJ2-6	ASSPDMGRSGANVLT
TRBV7-9	.	TRBJ2-3	ASSLGGVGTDTQY
TRBV28	.	TRBJ1-4	ASRTPGPLGEKLF
TRBV19	TRBD1	TRBJ1-4	ASNRGREEKLF
TRBV7-3	.	TRBJ2-5	ASSLTGLLQETQY
TRBV5-1	.	TRBJ2-3	ASSLGTGTDTQY
TRBV27	TRBD1	TRBJ2-4	ASSLSRTGGGIGLIQY
TRBV6-4	.	TRBJ2-6	ASSRSGANVLT